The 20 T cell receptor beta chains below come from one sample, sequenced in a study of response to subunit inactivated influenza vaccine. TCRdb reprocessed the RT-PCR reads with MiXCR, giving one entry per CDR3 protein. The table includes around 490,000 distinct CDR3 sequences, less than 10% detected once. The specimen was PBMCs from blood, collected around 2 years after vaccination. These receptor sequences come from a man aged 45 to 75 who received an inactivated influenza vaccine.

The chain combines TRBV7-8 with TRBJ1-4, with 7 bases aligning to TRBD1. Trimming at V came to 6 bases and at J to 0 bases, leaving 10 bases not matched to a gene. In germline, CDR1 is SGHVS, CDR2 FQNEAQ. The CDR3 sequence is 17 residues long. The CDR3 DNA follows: TGTGCCAGCAGTAACTCCGGGACAGCAGCAACTAATGAAAAACTGTTTTTT. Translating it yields CASSNSGTAATNEKLFF.

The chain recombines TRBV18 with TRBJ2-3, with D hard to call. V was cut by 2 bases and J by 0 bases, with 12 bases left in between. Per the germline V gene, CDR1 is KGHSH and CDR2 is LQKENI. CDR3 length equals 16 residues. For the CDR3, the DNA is TGTGCCAGCTCACCATTAGGCGCGATAAGCACAGATACGCAGTATTTT. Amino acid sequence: CASSPLGAISTDTQYF.

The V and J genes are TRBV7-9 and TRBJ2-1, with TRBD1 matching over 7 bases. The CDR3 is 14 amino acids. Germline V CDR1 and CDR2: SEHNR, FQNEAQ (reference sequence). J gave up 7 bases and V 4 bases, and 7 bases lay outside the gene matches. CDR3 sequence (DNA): TGTGCCAGCAGCTCAGGGGGAGTTTTTAATGAGCAGTTCTTC. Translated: CASSSGGVFNEQFF.

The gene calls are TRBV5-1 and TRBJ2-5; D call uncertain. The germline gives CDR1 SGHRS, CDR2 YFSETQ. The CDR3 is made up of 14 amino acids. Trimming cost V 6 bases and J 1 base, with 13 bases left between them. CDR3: CASTLGFAQETQYF. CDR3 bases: TGCGCCAGCACCCTCGGGTTTGCCCAAGAGACCCAGTACTTC.

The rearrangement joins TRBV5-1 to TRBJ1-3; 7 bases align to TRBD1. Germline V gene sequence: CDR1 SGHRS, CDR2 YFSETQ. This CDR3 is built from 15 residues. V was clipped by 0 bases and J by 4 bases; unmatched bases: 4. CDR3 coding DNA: TGCGCCAGCAGCTTGGAGGGACAGTCGGGAAACACCATATATTTT. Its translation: CASSLEGQSGNTIYF.

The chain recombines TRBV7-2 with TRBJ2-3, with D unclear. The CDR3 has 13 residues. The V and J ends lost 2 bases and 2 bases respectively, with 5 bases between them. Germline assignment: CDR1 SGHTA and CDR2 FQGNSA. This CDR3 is CASSLMPTDTQYF. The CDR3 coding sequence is TGTGCCAGCAGCTTAATGCCCACAGATACGCAGTATTTT. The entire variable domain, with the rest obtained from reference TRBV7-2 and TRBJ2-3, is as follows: GAGVSQSPSNKVTEKGKDVELRCDPISGHTALYWYRQSLGQGLEFLIYFQGNSAPDKSGLPSDRFSAERTGGSVSTLTIQRTQQEDSAVYLCASSLMPTDTQYFGPGTRLTVL.

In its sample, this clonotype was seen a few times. DNA of the CDR3: TGTGCCAGCAGTTTAAGCCCCGGCTCGGGAGGGGAGCAGTTCTTC. Protein product: CASSLSPGSGGEQFF. J is TRBJ2-1 and V is TRBV12-3 or TRBV12-4, with TRBD2 matching over 8 bases. CDR3 size: 15 residues. With 2 bases clipped from V and 10 bases from J, the junction kept 10 bases outside the gene matches.

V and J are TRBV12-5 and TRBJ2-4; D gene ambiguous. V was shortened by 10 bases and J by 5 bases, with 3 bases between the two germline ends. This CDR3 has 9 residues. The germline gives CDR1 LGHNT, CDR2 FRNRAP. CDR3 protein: CAKENIQYF. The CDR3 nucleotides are TGTGCTAAGGAAAACATTCAGTACTTC.

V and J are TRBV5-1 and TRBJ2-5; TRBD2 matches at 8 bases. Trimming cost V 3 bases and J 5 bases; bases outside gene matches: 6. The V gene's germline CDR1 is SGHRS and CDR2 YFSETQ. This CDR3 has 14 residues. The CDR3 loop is CASSSGTRGETQYF. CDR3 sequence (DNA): TGCGCCAGCAGCTCCGGGACTAGAGGGGAGACCCAGTACTTC.

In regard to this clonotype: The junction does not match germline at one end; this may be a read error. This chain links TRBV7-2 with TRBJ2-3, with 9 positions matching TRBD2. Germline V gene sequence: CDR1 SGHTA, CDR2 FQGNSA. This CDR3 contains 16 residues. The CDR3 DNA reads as TGTGCCAGCACCCTTCTGAGCGGGAGGTTCACAGATACGCAGTATTTC. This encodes CASTLLSGRFTDTQYF.

The CDR3 protein is CASRRRGGGMDYYGYTF. CDR3 coding DNA: TGTGCCAGCAGACGAAGGGGGGGCGGGATGGACTACTATGGCTACACCTTC. The V gene is TRBV12-3 or TRBV12-4, the J gene TRBJ1-2, with D perhaps matching TRBD1 (6 bases). There are 17 residues in the CDR3. Trimming cost V 6 bases and J 3 bases, with 23 bases left between them.

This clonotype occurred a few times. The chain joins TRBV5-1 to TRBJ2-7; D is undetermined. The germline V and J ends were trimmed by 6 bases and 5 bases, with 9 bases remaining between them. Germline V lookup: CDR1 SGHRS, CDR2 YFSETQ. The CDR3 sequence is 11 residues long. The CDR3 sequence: CASNTGNEQYF. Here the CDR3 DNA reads TGCGCCAGCAATACGGGCAACGAGCAGTACTTC. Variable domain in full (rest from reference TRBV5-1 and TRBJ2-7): KAGVTQTPRYLIKTRGQQVTLSCSPISGHRSVSWYQQTPGQGLQFLFEYFSETQRNKGNFPGRFSGRQFSNSRSEMNVSTLELGDSALYLCASNTGNEQYFGPGTRLTVT.

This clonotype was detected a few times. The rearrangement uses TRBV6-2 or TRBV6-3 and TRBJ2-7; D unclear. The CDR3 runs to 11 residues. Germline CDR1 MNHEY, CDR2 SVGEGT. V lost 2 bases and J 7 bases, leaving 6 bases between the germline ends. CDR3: CASSYAREQYF. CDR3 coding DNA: TGTGCCAGCAGTTACGCGCGGGAGCAGTACTTC.

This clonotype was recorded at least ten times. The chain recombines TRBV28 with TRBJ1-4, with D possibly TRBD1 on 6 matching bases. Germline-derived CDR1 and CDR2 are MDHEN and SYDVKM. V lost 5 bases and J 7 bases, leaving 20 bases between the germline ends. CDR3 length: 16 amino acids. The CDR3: CASSVFGGGASEKLFF. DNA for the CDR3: TGTGCCAGCAGTGTGTTCGGAGGGGGTGCGAGTGAAAAACTGTTTTTT.

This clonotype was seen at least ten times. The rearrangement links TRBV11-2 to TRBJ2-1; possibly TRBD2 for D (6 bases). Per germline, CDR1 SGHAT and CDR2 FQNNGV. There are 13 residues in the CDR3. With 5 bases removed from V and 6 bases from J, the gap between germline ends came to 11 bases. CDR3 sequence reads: CASSPGLFNEQFF. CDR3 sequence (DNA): TGTGCCAGCAGCCCGGGACTCTTCAATGAGCAGTTCTTC.

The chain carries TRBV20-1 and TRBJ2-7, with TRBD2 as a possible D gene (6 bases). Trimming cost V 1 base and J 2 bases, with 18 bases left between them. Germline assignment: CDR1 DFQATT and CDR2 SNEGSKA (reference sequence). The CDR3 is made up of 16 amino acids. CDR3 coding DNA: TGCAGTGCTAGAGGGACCCTCGGGGGAAGCGCCTACGAGCAGTACTTC. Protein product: CSARGTLGGSAYEQYF.

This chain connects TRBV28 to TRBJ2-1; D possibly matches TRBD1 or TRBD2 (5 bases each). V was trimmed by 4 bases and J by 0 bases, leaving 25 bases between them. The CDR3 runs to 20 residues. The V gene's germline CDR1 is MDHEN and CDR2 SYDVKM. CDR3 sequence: CASSSTWGQTWRSSYNEQFF. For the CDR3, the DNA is TGTGCCAGCAGTTCGACTTGGGGCCAAACGTGGAGGAGCTCCTACAATGAGCAGTTCTTC.

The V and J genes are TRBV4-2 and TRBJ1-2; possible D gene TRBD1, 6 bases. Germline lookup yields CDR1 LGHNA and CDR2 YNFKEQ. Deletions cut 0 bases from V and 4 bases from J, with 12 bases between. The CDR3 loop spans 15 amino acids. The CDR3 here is CASSQDRQGSYGYTF. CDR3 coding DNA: TGTGCCAGCAGCCAAGATCGGCAGGGGAGCTATGGCTACACCTTC.

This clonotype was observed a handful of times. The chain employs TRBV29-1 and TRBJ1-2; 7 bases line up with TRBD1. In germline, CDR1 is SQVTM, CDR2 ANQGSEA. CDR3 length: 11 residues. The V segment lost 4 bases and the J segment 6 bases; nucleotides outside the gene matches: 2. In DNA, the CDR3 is TGCAGCGTTGGGACAGGAAATGGCTACACCTTC. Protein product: CSVGTGNGYTF.

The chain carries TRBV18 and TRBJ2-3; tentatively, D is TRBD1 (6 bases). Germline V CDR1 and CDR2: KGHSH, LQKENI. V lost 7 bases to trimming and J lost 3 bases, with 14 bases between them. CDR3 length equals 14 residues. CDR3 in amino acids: CASFRQASTDTQYF. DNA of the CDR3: TGTGCCAGCTTTAGACAGGCGTCAACAGATACGCAGTATTTT.